The T cell receptor (beta chain) described here comes from a study of T cells in Graves' hyperthyroidism and ophthalmopathy. Study-level findings and limits: In blood, most of the thyroid clonotypes expanded above 0.001 were also present.

The study defined stable Graves' hyperthyroidism as no ophthalmopathy progression within 18 months. The study excluded patients with uncontrolled infection, other autoimmune disease, pregnancy or lactation. With regard to this clonotype: Its antigen is as yet unknown. The CDR3 does not end in the conserved phenylalanine or tryptophan, so this is likely a read error. It is unclear where the CDR3 begins or ends on the DNA, so no DNA is shown, and the CDR3 is as TCRdb lists it.

From RNA transcripts, TCR beta CDR3 regions were amplified. HTBI primers drove first-round RT-PCR of the TCR CDR3. From the multiplex PCR reads, TCRdb called clonotypes with MiXCR, one entry per CDR3 protein. The data hold roughly 580,000 distinct CDR3 sequences, with roughly 46% observed a single time. From germline, CDR1 is SGHTA and CDR2 FQGTGA. The CDR3 numbers 8 amino acids, ends counted. The sequence was collected from a woman between 18 and 30 years old with Graves' hyperthyroidism. Sample: peripheral blood or thyroid tissue (not recorded which). The chain couples TRBV7-3 to TRBJ1-4. The CDR3: CASSLTLG.